Shown below are 4 T cell receptor beta chains from a single sample sequenced in a study of control samples from healthy donors and cancer patients. Produced via immunoSEQ multiplex PCR; TCRdb's table is partial and in-frame only. The table has roughly 98,000 clones, approximately 93% seen once. The sequenced material came from blood. The receptors were gathered from a man aged 18 to 30 in good health.

V gene TRBV12-3 or TRBV12-4 combines with J gene TRBJ1-5; D perhaps matches TRBD1 (5 bases). V was cut by 6 bases and J by 5 bases, with 8 bases left in between. The CDR3 sequence is 12 residues long. CDR3 sequence: CASSPRDQPQHF. The DNA for the CDR3 is TGTGCCAGCAGCCCCAGGGATCAGCCCCAGCATTTT.

This clone was detected only once. The chain employs TRBV5-1 and TRBJ2-7; a weak D match, TRBD2 (6 bases). Germline V gives CDR1 SGHRS, CDR2 YFSETQ. This CDR3 has 15 amino acids. Trimming removed 4 bases from V and 3 bases from J, with 17 bases in between. The CDR3 region is CASSVEGSVFYEQYF. CDR3 nucleotide sequence: TGCGCCAGCAGCGTGGAGGGGTCCGTTTTCTACGAGCAGTACTTC.

V gene TRBV27 combines with J gene TRBJ1-2; D uncertain. Germline assignment: CDR1 MNHEY and CDR2 SMNVEV (reference sequence). The length of the CDR3 is 14 residues. V was shortened by 5 bases and J by 4 bases, with 14 bases between the two germline ends. In DNA, the CDR3 is TGTGCCAGCAGTATCTTTCCAGGACTCTATGGCTACACCTTC. Translated: CASSIFPGLYGYTF.

The genes are TRBV10-3 and TRBJ1-6, with D possibly being TRBD1 (5 bases). Germline-derived CDR1 and CDR2 are ENHRY and SYGVKD. The length of the CDR3 is 16 residues. Trimming cost V 8 bases and J 0 bases, with 14 bases left between them. The CDR3 loop is CAIRDEIRSYNSPLHF. For the CDR3, the DNA is TGTGCCATCCGGGACGAGATCCGCTCCTATAATTCACCCCTCCACTTT.